The following is a TCR beta chain sequence with its context. The sample comes from a study of blood T cell repertoires in COVID-19. Original data processing: Reference gene primer amplification gave nucleated cell count estimates. Libraries were prepared by immunoSEQ multiplex PCR; TCRdb keeps only in-frame clonotypes and omits some of them. The V and J calls and clone size come from that table; D and trimming were worked out from the DNA. The sample holds under 300,000 clones, about 87% seen once. All enrollees were roughly 18 to 95 years old and from 20 to 30 US areas. Self-reported history from a screening survey and questionnaire set each donor's cohort. V lost 5 bases to trimming and J lost 3 bases; unmatched junction nucleotides: 11. This CDR3 is 19 amino acids long. CDR1 and CDR2 from the germline V gene are SEHNR and FQNEAQ (reference sequence).

The chain has TRBV7-9 and TRBJ2-3, with 16 nucleotides matching TRBD2. Sequencing used PBMCs or T cells enriched from blood (not recorded which). The sequence derives from a woman between 40 and 50 years old with acute COVID-19. CDR3 DNA sequence: TGTGCCAGCAGCCGTATGGGACTAGCGGGGGGGCCCCTTACAGATACGCAGTATTTT. It is translated as CASSRMGLAGGPLTDTQYF.